The sequence of this T cell receptor beta chain was determined in a study of shared clonotypes between healthy human individuals (dated by TCRdb to the early 2020s). Looking at the study overall: The cohort comprised two women and a few men aged 18 to 49 years. Each donor's leukapheresis produced roughly between roughly 0.85 and 9.5 billion PBMCs. For each donor, CD4 naive and CD4 memory were each run on three plates, CD8 naive on two plates, and CD8 memory on one plate. Different laboratories and diverse techniques were used to prepare libraries and sequence TCR repertoires, to increase sequencing depth and limit assay-specific biases. Blood TCR repertoires of five healthy adults were deeply sequenced to estimate repertoire size and the extent of clonotype sharing between individuals.

The CDR3, cysteine through phenylalanine, is 10 amino acids long. The entry retains the CDR3 DNA only, 30 bases that are in frame from base 1. CDR1 and CDR2 (MDHEN, SYDVKM) derive from the germline V gene. Trimming at the junction amounts to 8 bases on V and 3 bases on J, and the germline ends lie 5 bases apart. About this clone itself: This clone's antigen is unknown. One base away there is no much larger clone; base qualities are not given. The identical CDR3 is also encoded by other nucleotide sequences in the sample.

Paper-wide results and their limitations: Sampling was restricted to blood, and TCR repertoires in tissue are likely to differ from TCR repertoires in blood. The small number of donors limited the genetic and exposure-history diversity represented. Clonotypes shared by all four sorted-subset donors showed higher generation probabilities than non-shared clonotypes. Naive subsets generally had larger estimated clonotype richness than memory subsets. Even with the large sequencing depth, rarefaction of the sorted-subset datasets indicated that sequencing was incomplete. When a handful of donors were compared, the shared fraction of clonotypes was roughly 5% for naive CD4, roughly 3.4% for naive CD8, more than 2% for memory CD4, and around 0.4% for memory CD8. Based on pairwise subsampling, the degree of clonotype sharing among donors was expected to be affected by sequencing depth.

Using the deep immunoSEQ assay, multiplex PCR amplified TCR CDR3 regions from genomic DNA. Extracted genomic DNA from each cell subset was spread evenly across all wells of several immunoSEQ 96-well plates, with each plate serving as a replicate. Each replicate PCR for sorted subsets received about 180 ng genomic DNA, equal to some 32,000 T cell genomes. Purified libraries were measured with a Qubit 3.0 fluorometer, size-checked on a Bioanalyzer 2100, and measured again with the KAPA Library Quantification kit. Every immunoSEQ 96-well plate was sequenced on a dedicated single-read 150-cycle Illumina NextSeq 550 flow cell. The study's own analysis went as follows. Because the immunoSEQ output held only junctional sequences and lacked quality scores, the filtering could not match the filtering applied to full-length reads. Sequences were annotated with PyIR, a Python wrapper for IgBLAST v1.9, using IMGT germline references to assign V/J genes and CDR3. Reads with weak V/J assignments (E-value above 1e-6), missing CDR3, stop codons, out-of-frame junctions, or ambiguous translated residues were removed. V3J clonotypes were defined as sequences sharing the same inferred V gene, J gene, and CDR3 amino acid sequence. The percentage overlap between two repertoires was calculated by dividing the number of shared unique clonotypes by the size of the smaller repertoire. Three approaches were used to assess repertoire richness: RTK rarefaction, the Chao1 estimator, and Recon v2.1 estimates of unobserved clonotypes. Generation probabilities for all TCRbeta clonotypes obtained by the gDNA method from several donors were computed using OLGA. As stored in TCRdb, this immuneACCESS dataset retains in-frame rearrangements with V and J assigned. A fraction of the clones does not appear; measured against another copy, unresolved V genes explain less than half of the discrepancy, and the remainder lacks a known reason. V, J and clone size are those of that table, while D and trimming were read from the DNA. This sample lists over a million clones; over 95% were detected once. 1% to 1.5% of the sample goes to the ten largest clones.

The donors were healthy, HIV-negative adults who had no recently reported acute infections or vaccinations. Only Caucasian adults living in Nashville, Tennessee, USA were represented among the donors. CD4+ T cells were enriched by magnetic negative selection; naive cells were then positively selected on CD45RA, and the negative fraction formed the memory subset. Blood was collected by leukapheresis, and PBMCs were isolated by Ficoll-Histopaque density gradient centrifugation and then cryopreserved in liquid nitrogen vapor phase. Analytical flow cytometry was used to check the purity and quantity of each magnetically sorted T cell population. Genomic DNA was isolated from every sorted fraction and measured by UV absorbance on a Nanodrop 2000c.

The clonotype comes from a man aged 25-40 years in good health. The sequence joins TRBV28 to TRBJ2-7, with the D gene not confidently named. The sample was naive CD4+ T cells sorted from blood. What this sample's cell subset or site label stands for: CD45RA+ positively selected. The nucleotide sequence reads TGTGCCAGCTCTGACTACGAGCAGTACTTC. This encodes CASSDYEQYF.